This TCR beta chain was obtained from a study of regulatory T cells in long-lasting Graves disease (dated by TCRdb to the early 2020s). In terms of the full investigation: Newly diagnosed Graves' disease patients had taken antithyroid drugs for less than 3 months. A total of some 35 samples underwent TCR sequencing: about 13 from persistent and about 20 from newly diagnosed Graves' disease patients. The study was conducted in China and was registered as a clinical trial. Persistent Graves' disease patients were compared with newly diagnosed Graves' disease patients by peripheral blood TCR sequencing and RNA sequencing. What the study reported, not specific to this receptor: More public clonotypes were shared among persistent patients (approximately 3,000) than among newly diagnosed patients (under 1,000). Because the primary lesion, thyroid tissue, could not be accessed, the study looked at peripheral blood alone. Persistent disease showed preferential use of TRBV28, TRBJ1-2 and TRBJ2-5, whereas newly diagnosed disease favored TRBV20-1 and TRBJ2-1. Only the TCR beta chain was sequenced and analyzed. The small sample size was acknowledged by the authors as a limitation that may reduce accuracy. Compared with newly diagnosed patients, persistent Graves' disease patients had lower TCR Shannon entropy and fewer highly expanded clones, which suggests clonal expansion.

In this sample, this clonotype turned up many times. There is no known antigen for this receptor. The sample holds no much larger clone one base away, and base qualities are not on file. The method behind the library was multiplex PCR. Sequencing used an Illumina HiSeq 4000. TCR beta libraries were built with iRepertoire HTBI primers and Arm-PCR amplification of CDR3 regions. PCR products were gel purified before sequencing. From the authors' description of their analysis: Gene usage analysis of CDR3 amino acid clonotypes used the 55 to 80 TRBV and some 13 TRBJ segments found across samples. COPE and FqMerger were used to merge filtered high-quality paired reads into contigs. BLAST was used to align contigs to IMGT TRBV, TRBD and TRBJ reference genes, with CDR3 defined following IMGT. Highly expanded clones were defined as clonotypes with a frequency above 0.1%. Shannon entropy was used to measure repertoire diversity, and the Gini coefficient was used to measure V-J evenness. Public clonotypes were defined as clonotypes shared by more than one individual. The public reads were reanalyzed by TCRdb: fastp trimming at Q25, MiXCR alignment, in-frame beta chains only. Entries are consolidated by CDR3 protein sequence, retaining the most common genes and DNA. These V and J calls rely on TCRdb rather than the paper's analysis. The table for this sample lists some 250,000 distinct CDR3 sequences; 18% of them were counted only once. The leading ten clones occupy approximately 24% of the sample.

V ends up 5 bases short and J 6 bases short, with an unmatched junction base count of 9. CDR3 length: 16 amino acids, cysteine to phenylalanine. The CDR3 DNA has 48 bases and is translated from base 1. CDR1 DFQATT and CDR2 SNEGSKA were looked up in the germline V gene (reference sequence). Taken with the paper, the label for time point translates to: newly diagnosed GD, antithyroid drugs for less than 3 months. RNA was extracted from PBMCs in TRIzol for both TCR sequencing and RNA sequencing. Graves' disease was diagnosed according to American Thyroid Association guidelines. Patients for the study were recruited at an endocrinology department in Xi'an, China. From each patient, around 9 milliliters of peripheral blood was collected into an EDTA anticoagulant tube. PBMCs were isolated by Ficoll Paque Plus density gradient separation without further T cell sorting. An Agilent 2100 Bioanalyzer and agarose gel were used to check RNA quality, and a NanoDrop 2000 was used to measure RNA concentration.

The chain is assembled from TRBV20-1 and TRBJ2-2, with 13 junctional bases fitting TRBD2. The source was peripheral blood mononuclear cells (PBMCs), collected at new diagnosis, from a patient treated with antithyroid drugs. The sequence derives from a female donor with Graves disease. The sequence in DNA is TGCAGTGCTTTATCGGGACTAGCGGGAATCGCCGGGGAGCTGTTTTTT. It codes for CSALSGLAGIAGELFF.